These 32 T cell receptor beta chains share one sample of origin, sequenced in a study of T cell changes during pregnancy in multiple sclerosis. Generated by immunoSEQ multiplex PCR, the TCRdb table keeps only in-frame clones and is missing some. The sample records approximately 63,000 clones, 85% to 95% being singletons. The starting material was peripheral blood, obtained in the third trimester of pregnancy. The receptor set was obtained from a female donor in good health, enrolled as a control in a pregnancy study.

The V call is TRBV5-6, the J call TRBJ2-1; TRBD2 matches 7 bases. Per the germline V gene, CDR1 is SGHDT and CDR2 is YYEEEE. The CDR3 covers 14 residues. Trimming took 4 bases from V and 2 from J; bases not matched to a gene: 3. The CDR3 region has the DNA TGTGCCAGCAGCGGACTAGTTACCTACAATGAGCAGTTCTTC. It translates to CASSGLVTYNEQFF.

The V and J genes are TRBV30 and TRBJ1-1; the match to TRBD1 covers 7 bases. The J segment lost 0 bases and the V segment lost 2 bases, leaving 6 bases of the junction unmatched. Germline CDR1 GTSNPN, CDR2 SVGIG (reference sequence). CDR3 length: 15 residues. Here the CDR3 reads CAWSPPGQLNTEAFF. CDR3 sequence (DNA): TGTGCCTGGAGTCCACCGGGACAGCTGAACACTGAAGCTTTCTTT. The variable domain in full, completed from reference TRBV30 and TRBJ1-1, reads SQTIHQWPATLVQPVGSPLSLECTVEGTSNPNLYWYRQAAGRGLQLLFYSVGIGQISSEVPQNLSASRPQDRQFILSSKKLLLSDSGFYLCAWSPPGQLNTEAFFGQGTRLTVV.

This chain uses TRBV30 with TRBJ1-2; D gene unclear. Trimming took off 4 bases at V and 4 bases at J, with 19 bases between the two ends. Germline V gives CDR1 GTSNPN, CDR2 SVGIG (reference sequence). CDR3 length: 15 amino acids. The CDR3 sequence is CAWTYSPFSGYGYTF. Here the CDR3 DNA reads TGTGCCTGGACCTACAGCCCATTTAGCGGCTATGGCTACACCTTC. The full variable domain, with the rest looked up from reference TRBV30 and TRBJ1-2, is SQTIHQWPATLVQPVGSPLSLECTVEGTSNPNLYWYRQAAGRGLQLLFYSVGIGQISSEVPQNLSASRPQDRQFILSSKKLLLSDSGFYLCAWTYSPFSGYGYTFGSGTRLTVV.

This chain connects TRBV4-2 to TRBJ1-5, with 8 bases identical to TRBD1. This CDR3 is built from 15 residues. Germline trimming cut 0 bases from V and 6 bases from J; bases unmatched to any gene: 4. The germline gives CDR1 LGHNA, CDR2 YNFKEQ. The CDR3 bases are TGTGCCAGCAGCCAAGAAAAGGACAGGGTTCAGCCCCAGCATTTT. It yields the protein CASSQEKDRVQPQHF.

V gene TRBV5-1 combines with J gene TRBJ2-1, with 9 bases matching TRBD2. V gave up 4 bases and J gave up 4 bases; unmatched junction bases: 9. CDR3 length: 16 residues. Germline CDR1 and CDR2: SGHRS and YFSETQ. CDR3 sequence: CASSLIAGAVYNEQFF. CDR3 nucleotides: TGCGCCAGCAGCCTAATAGCGGGGGCCGTTTACAATGAGCAGTTCTTC. Full variable domain (missing parts from reference TRBV5-1 and TRBJ2-1): KAGVTQTPRYLIKTRGQQVTLSCSPISGHRSVSWYQQTPGQGLQFLFEYFSETQRNKGNFPGRFSGRQFSNSRSEMNVSTLELGDSALYLCASSLIAGAVYNEQFFGPGTRLTVL.

This chain connects TRBV27 to TRBJ1-6, with no clear D. This CDR3 is 12 amino acids long. Germline V gene sequence: CDR1 MNHEY, CDR2 SMNVEV (reference sequence). The V and J ends lost 4 bases and 8 bases respectively, with 6 bases between them. In nucleotides, the CDR3 is TGTGCCAGCAGTTCCTCTCATTCACCCCTCCACTTT. Translation: CASSSSHSPLHF.

The chain recombines TRBV28 with TRBJ2-5, with TRBD1 matching 7 bases. CDR1 and CDR2 (germline): MDHEN, SYDVKM. With V trimmed by 8 bases and J by 1 base, 16 bases remained unmatched. This CDR3 is 17 amino acids long. The CDR3 loop is CASLPSLGQESQETQYF. In DNA, the CDR3 is TGTGCCAGCCTACCGTCCCTTGGACAGGAGAGCCAAGAGACCCAGTACTTC.

CDR3 region: CAWRSKGARHEQYF. The DNA for the CDR3 is TGTGCCTGGAGGAGCAAGGGGGCGCGCCACGAGCAGTACTTC. The rearrangement uses TRBV30 and TRBJ2-7, with 7 bases identical to TRBD1. Germline CDR1 GTSNPN, CDR2 SVGIG (reference sequence). CDR3 length: 14 amino acids. The trim removed 3 bases at V and 5 bases at J, leaving 10 bases unmatched.

The gene calls are TRBV27 and TRBJ2-5, with 10 nucleotides matching TRBD1. The ends lost 5 bases at V and 1 base at J; junction bases unmatched: 7. Germline V gives CDR1 MNHEY, CDR2 SMNVEV (reference sequence). The CDR3 is 16 residues long. CDR3 sequence reads: CASSVDRGSPQETQYF. CDR3 nucleotides: TGTGCCAGCAGTGTGGACAGGGGGTCACCCCAAGAGACCCAGTACTTC.

The chain joins TRBV7-9 to TRBJ2-1; no clear D gene. V shed 1 base and J shed 9 bases, with 7 bases lying between them. This CDR3 has 12 residues. The germline gives CDR1 SEHNR, CDR2 FQNEAQ (reference sequence). Here the CDR3 DNA reads TGTGCCAGCAGCTTAGGTCGCGGTGAGCAGTTCTTC. It is translated as CASSLGRGEQFF.

This chain connects TRBV28 to TRBJ2-1, with D perhaps TRBD1 (8 bases). The CDR3 has 14 residues. CDR1 MDHEN and CDR2 SYDVKM come from the germline V gene. Deletions cut 7 bases from V and 6 bases from J, with 16 bases between. The CDR3 reads CASTWTGTINEQFF. CDR3 in DNA: TGTGCCAGCACTTGGACAGGGACTATCAATGAGCAGTTCTTC.

The chain joins TRBV6-5 to TRBJ1-3; perhaps TRBD1 as D (5 bases). V was pared by 6 bases and J by 0 bases, with 9 bases between. In germline, CDR1 is MNHEY, CDR2 SVGAGI. The CDR3 has 14 amino acids. CDR3 coding DNA: TGTGCCAGCAGAGGCAGGGACTCTGGAAACACCATATATTTT. As protein: CASRGRDSGNTIYF.

The chain combines TRBV15 with TRBJ2-5; 8 bases align to TRBD2. The CDR3 loop spans 14 amino acids. The V segment lost 3 bases and the J segment 1 base; nucleotides outside the gene matches: 1. In germline, CDR1 is LNHNV, CDR2 YYDKDF (reference sequence). The CDR3, as DNA: TGTGCCACCAGCAGGGGGACTAGCCAAGAGACCCAGTACTTC. The encoded protein is CATSRGTSQETQYF.

The chain carries TRBV7-2 and TRBJ2-1, with 7 bases identical to TRBD2. V shed 1 base, J shed 7 bases, and the junction held 7 bases outside the gene matches. Germline-derived CDR1 and CDR2 are SGHTA and FQGNSA. The CDR3 contains 15 residues. CDR3 amino acids: CASSLERGTGNEQFF. DNA of the CDR3: TGTGCCAGCAGCTTAGAGCGGGGAACCGGGAATGAGCAGTTCTTC.

This clone was detected once. V and J are TRBV7-8 and TRBJ1-5, with D maybe TRBD1 (6 bases). The V and J ends lost 5 bases and 12 bases respectively, with 17 bases between them. The CDR3 totals 13 residues. The germline CDR1 and CDR2 sequences are SGHVS and FQNEAQ. CDR3 DNA sequence: TGTGCCAGCAGCAGTGAGCCAGGGGTTGACCAGCATTTT. Translated: CASSSEPGVDQHF.

The chain links TRBV10-2 to TRBJ1-2; the match to TRBD1 covers 9 bases. The CDR3 length is 13 residues. Germline CDR1 WSHSY, CDR2 SAAADI. The J segment lost 10 bases and the V segment lost 6 bases, leaving 9 bases of the junction unmatched. The CDR3 nucleotides read TGCGCCAGCAGGCCCACAGGGGGCAGGATCTACACCTTC. Translating it yields CASRPTGGRIYTF.

The chain employs TRBV4-1 and TRBJ2-5; 8 nucleotides match TRBD2. The CDR3 totals 17 residues. V lost 0 bases to trimming and J lost 2 bases; unmatched junction nucleotides: 8. Germline CDR1 MGHRA, CDR2 YSYEKL. DNA of the CDR3: TGCGCCAGCAGCCAAGATCCTGTTACGGGAGGGCAAGAGACCCAGTACTTC. It yields the protein CASSQDPVTGGQETQYF.

The rearrangement uses TRBV7-9 and TRBJ2-4; D remains unclear. The CDR3 sequence is 14 residues long. Germline CDR1 SEHNR, CDR2 FQNEAQ (reference sequence). Deletions cut 5 bases from V and 0 bases from J, with 8 bases between. The CDR3 nucleotides read TGTGCCAGCAGCCTCTTACTAGCCAAAAACATTCAGTACTTC. This encodes CASSLLLAKNIQYF.

This clone was recorded only once. This sequence joins TRBV7-2 and TRBJ2-7; 8 positions match TRBD1. J gave up 5 bases and V 4 bases, and 7 bases lay outside the gene matches. The CDR3 length is 14 residues. Germline V gives CDR1 SGHTA, CDR2 FQGNSA. CDR3 coding DNA: TGTGCCAGCAGCTCAACGGACAGGGTCCACGAGCAGTACTTC. Its protein is CASSSTDRVHEQYF.

The genes are TRBV30 and TRBJ1-5; D gene uncertain. The CDR3 extends over 13 amino acids. V was shortened by 1 base and J by 4 bases, with 8 bases between the two germline ends. Germline V gives CDR1 GTSNPN, CDR2 SVGIG (reference sequence). The CDR3 nucleotides read TGTGCCTGGAGTGCTGGGCCAAATCAGCCCCAGCATTTT. It codes for CAWSAGPNQPQHF.

The chain carries TRBV5-1 and TRBJ1-4, with D perhaps TRBD1 (5 bases). The CDR3 runs to 16 residues. Germline assignment: CDR1 SGHRS and CDR2 YFSETQ. V gave up 5 bases and J gave up 4 bases, with 18 bases separating them. This chain's CDR3 is CASSLQGWELNEKLFF. CDR3 in DNA: TGCGCCAGCAGTCTGCAGGGTTGGGAACTTAATGAAAAACTGTTTTTT.

The chain employs TRBV5-1 and TRBJ2-7; D unclear. Germline V gives CDR1 SGHRS, CDR2 YFSETQ. The CDR3 runs to 15 residues. V lost 0 bases, J lost 2 bases, and 12 bases lay in between. The CDR3 spells CASSLDLQNTYEQYF. DNA of the CDR3: TGCGCCAGCAGCTTGGATCTCCAGAATACCTACGAGCAGTACTTC.

J is TRBJ1-2 and V is TRBV10-3; D remains unclear. V lost 4 bases to trimming and J lost 2 bases, with 20 bases between them. The CDR3 runs 17 residues. Germline V lookup: CDR1 ENHRY, CDR2 SYGVKD. CDR3: CAISGGVGRESNYGYTF. The CDR3, as DNA: TGTGCCATCAGTGGGGGTGTGGGTAGGGAGTCGAACTATGGCTACACCTTC.

This sequence joins TRBV9 and TRBJ1-1, with D possibly being TRBD1 (6 bases). This CDR3 is 16 amino acids long. V lost 3 bases to trimming and J lost 3 bases, with 18 bases between them. The germline gives CDR1 SGDLS, CDR2 YYNGEE. CDR3 nucleotides: TGTGCCAGCAGCGAGGGGGGGCGAACCGCGGACACTGAAGCTTTCTTT. Amino acids: CASSEGGRTADTEAFF. Full variable domain (remainder filled in from reference TRBV9 and TRBJ1-1): DSGVTQTPKHLITATGQRVTLRCSPRSGDLSVYWYQQSLDQGLQFLIQYYNGEERAKGNILERFSAQQFPDLHSELNLSSLELGDSALYFCASSEGGRTADTEAFFGQGTRLTVV.

The chain carries TRBV5-4 and TRBJ2-7; possibly TRBD1 for D (7 bases). The CDR3 covers 15 residues. The germline V and J ends were trimmed by 4 bases and 7 bases, with 21 bases remaining between them. From germline, CDR1 is SGHNT and CDR2 YYREEE (reference sequence). Here the CDR3 reads CASSRAGTASWEQYF. CDR3 coding DNA: TGTGCCAGCAGCCGGGCGGGGACAGCATCATGGGAGCAGTACTTC.

The count of this clone is one. This sequence joins TRBV28 and TRBJ1-6, with D uncertain. CDR3 size: 15 residues. Germline V gives CDR1 MDHEN, CDR2 SYDVKM. V shed 6 bases and J shed 0 bases, with 9 bases lying between them. DNA for the CDR3: TGTGCCAGCAGACCACAGAGCTCCTATAATTCACCCCTCCACTTT. Translation: CASRPQSSYNSPLHF.

This chain uses TRBV6-5 with TRBJ2-5; 7 nucleotides align to TRBD1. CDR1 and CDR2 (germline): MNHEY, SVGAGI. The CDR3 runs 14 residues. After removal of 0 bases from V and 4 bases from J, the junction contained 2 bases not matched to a gene. CDR3 nucleotides: TGTGCCAGCAGTTACTCGACAGGGCGAGAGACCCAGTACTTC. As protein: CASSYSTGRETQYF.

The gene calls are TRBV9 and TRBJ2-5, with D perhaps matching TRBD1 (6 bases). The germline V and J ends were trimmed by 0 bases and 3 bases, with 9 bases remaining between them. This CDR3 has 14 residues. The germline gives CDR1 SGDLS, CDR2 YYNGEE. The CDR3 coding sequence is TGTGCCAGCAGCGTAGGAGGGGGTAAAGAGACCCAGTACTTC. Its protein is CASSVGGGKETQYF.

The CDR3 nucleotides read TGCAGCGCCCTTTCCGGAAACACCATATATTTT. It specifies CSALSGNTIYF. J is TRBJ1-3 and V is TRBV29-1; unclear D gene. Trimming took 7 bases from V and 4 from J, leaving 8 bases between them. CDR1 and CDR2 (germline): SQVTM, ANQGSEA. The CDR3 spans 11 residues.

The chain recombines TRBV6-5 with TRBJ2-5; TRBD2 matches 7 bases. CDR1 and CDR2 from the germline V gene are MNHEY and SVGAGI. J gave up 0 bases and V 6 bases, and 1 base lay outside the gene matches. The CDR3 loop spans 13 amino acids. Written as DNA, the CDR3 is TGTGCCAGCAGACGGGGGGACCAAGAGACCCAGTACTTC. As protein: CASRRGDQETQYF.

This chain connects TRBV30 to TRBJ1-6, with TRBD1 as a possible D gene (6 bases). CDR1 GTSNPN and CDR2 SVGIG come from the germline V gene (reference sequence). CDR3 length: 13 amino acids. Between the trimmed V and J ends, which lost 3 bases and 9 bases, there was a span of 12 bases. This chain's CDR3 is CAWRGQLFSPLHF. For the CDR3, the DNA is TGTGCCTGGAGGGGACAACTGTTTTCACCCCTCCACTTT.

The rearrangement uses TRBV19 and TRBJ1-5; 7 bases agree with TRBD1. The CDR3 is 12 residues long. Per germline, CDR1 LNHDA and CDR2 SQIVND (reference sequence). The junction had 0 bases not matched to a gene; V was cut back by 4 bases and J by 6 bases. The CDR3, as DNA: TGTGCCAGTAGTAACAGGGGTCAGCCCCAGCATTTT. The encoded protein is CASSNRGQPQHF.